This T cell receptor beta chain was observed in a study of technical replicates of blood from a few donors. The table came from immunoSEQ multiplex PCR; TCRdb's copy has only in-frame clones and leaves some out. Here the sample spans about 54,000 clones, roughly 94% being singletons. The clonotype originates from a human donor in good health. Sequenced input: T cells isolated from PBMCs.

Here the CDR3 DNA reads TGCGCCAGCAGCCTGGCCCTACAGGGGGACACTGAAGCTTTCTTT. Translated: CASSLALQGDTEAFF. This chain uses TRBV5-1 with TRBJ1-1, with 8 bases lining up with TRBD1. CDR1 is SGHRS and CDR2 is YFSETQ in the germline V gene. V lost 4 bases and J lost 3; bases outside the gene matches: 8. CDR3 size: 15 residues.